This T cell receptor beta chain was captured by sequencing in a study of OX40 agonist ivuxolimab in advanced cancers. Study-level background: The costimulatory receptor OX40 (CD134) was targeted by ivuxolimab, a fully human IgG2 agonistic monoclonal antibody. Intravenous ivuxolimab was administered to patients every 2 weeks at six dose levels: 0.01, 0.1, 0.3, 1.5, 3 and 10 mg/kg. Among the approximately 50 dose-escalation patients, roughly 20 had hepatocellular carcinoma, 15 melanoma, 9 renal cell carcinoma and 9 head and neck cancer. In the dose-escalation cohort, nearly 85% of patients were male, and the mean age was approximately 60 years with a range of roughly 23 to 79. Patients were allowed to have had prior anti-PD-1, anti-PD-L1 or anti-CTLA-4 therapy, and approximately 40% of the dose-escalation patients had previously received checkpoint inhibitors. Three dose-escalation patients achieved partial responses, one with hepatocellular carcinoma and two with cutaneous melanoma. The point of sequencing TCRbeta in the periphery was to test whether ivuxolimab changed TCR sequence diversity and drove clonal T-cell expansion. The monotherapy dose-escalation portion (N of about 50 patients) of the phase I ivuxolimab trial is reported in the paper.

Trimmed from V: 4 bases; trimmed from J: 4 bases; junction bases lacking a gene match: 12. Its CDR3 holds 17 amino acids, cysteine through phenylalanine. Just CDR3 DNA is preserved here, 51 bases in frame from base 1. CDR1 and CDR2 are read off the germline V gene as SGDLS and YYNGEE. About this clone: Its cognate antigen has yet to be identified. There are no base qualities to consult, and no much larger clone falls within one base.

Genomic DNA was isolated from the sorted cells so that the TCRbeta CDR3 region could be sequenced. TCRbeta CDR3 regions were sequenced using the immunoSEQ Assay. Held by TCRdb, this immuneACCESS table contains in-frame sequences only and omits some clones. Under half of the omission traces to an unresolved V gene where checked; the cause of the rest is unknown. Within this sample are about 100,000 clones, with just over 90% of them counted one time only. The ten biggest clones cover under 0.4% of the sample. The research as a whole found: After ivuxolimab, more expanded clones were found on average in CD8+ T cells than in CD4+ T cells. Which antigens the clonally expanded peripheral T cells were specific for was not determined. At doses of 0.1 to 3.0 mg/kg, clonal expansion of both CD4+ and CD8+ T cells in blood was seen between baseline and week 6. Low levels of normalized T-cell clonal expansion were also shown by some nonresponding patients. In partial responders in the 0.1-3.0 mg/kg groups, normalized peripheral clonal expansion was found to be among the lowest, especially among CD8+ T cells.

Patients with autoimmune disease history or receiving systemic immunosuppression were excluded from the trial. Peripheral blood for TCR sequencing was collected from all dose cohorts at baseline, on cycle 4 day 1, and on cycle 7 day 1. Samples came from an open-label, multicenter, first-in-human phase I dose-escalation trial of ivuxolimab. Adults with locally advanced or metastatic head and neck squamous cell, hepatocellular, melanoma or renal cell carcinoma were enrolled in the trial. Before TCR sequencing, CD4+ T cells and CD8+ T cells were sorted from peripheral blood as separate populations. The sequencing used CD4+ or CD8+ T cells sorted from blood, collected in a trial of the OX40 agonist ivuxolimab. The sequence was obtained from an adult with an advanced solid tumor such as melanoma, head and neck, liver or kidney cancer. The sequence is built from TRBV9 and TRBJ2-3, with TRBD2 matching 10 junction bases. The sequenced DNA: TGTGCCAGCAGCCCCTCTCCACTAGCGGGAACATCAGATACGCAGTATTTT. Its protein reads: CASSPSPLAGTSDTQYF.